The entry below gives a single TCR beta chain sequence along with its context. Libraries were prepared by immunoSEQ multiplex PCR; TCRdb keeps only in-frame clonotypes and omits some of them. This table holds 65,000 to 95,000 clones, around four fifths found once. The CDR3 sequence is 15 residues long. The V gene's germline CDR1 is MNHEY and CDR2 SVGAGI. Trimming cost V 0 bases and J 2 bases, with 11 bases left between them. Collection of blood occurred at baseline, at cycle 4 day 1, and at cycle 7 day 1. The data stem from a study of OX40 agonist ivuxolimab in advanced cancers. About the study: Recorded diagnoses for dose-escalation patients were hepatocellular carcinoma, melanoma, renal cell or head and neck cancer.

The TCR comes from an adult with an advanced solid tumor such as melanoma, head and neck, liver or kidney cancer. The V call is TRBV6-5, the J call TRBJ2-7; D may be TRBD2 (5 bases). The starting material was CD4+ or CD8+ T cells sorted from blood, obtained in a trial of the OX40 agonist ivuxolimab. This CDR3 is CASSYSSLAPYEQYF. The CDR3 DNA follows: TGTGCCAGCAGTTACTCGAGCCTAGCCCCCTACGAGCAGTACTTC.